A selection of T cell receptor beta chains follows, all from one sample in a study of T cell repertoires in cytomegalovirus infection. No antigens are known for them. From the reads, TCRdb called clonotypes with MiXCR, one entry per CDR3 protein. The sample includes roughly 800,000 distinct CDR3 sequences, almost 30% of them seen just once. Material: cultured CD8+ T cells from PBMCs, obtained from culture after CMV antigen stimulation. The receptors come from a human donor in good health (CMV status not recorded). Some clones in this sample may be carry-over from other donors' samples. The CDR3 runs from the conserved cysteine through the conserved F or W. A D gene is named only where the DNA matches it firmly. Clone size is stated in some rows and not others, as once, few, many or a class when expanded.

V gene	clone size	D gene	J gene	CDR3 DNA	CDR3 protein
TRBV12-3/TRBV12-4	.	.	TRBJ1-1	TGTGCCAGCAGGGAAAGACAGAGGATGAACACTGAAGCTTTCTTT	CASRERQRMNTEAFF
TRBV4-1	many	.	TRBJ1-1	TGCGCCAGCAGCCGTATCGCGGGGAGTCTGAACACTGAAGCTTTCTTT	CASSRIAGSLNTEAFF
TRBV6-6	few	TRBD1	TRBJ1-4	TGTGCCAGCACCAGGGACAGAAAACTGTTTTTT	CASTRDRKLFF
TRBV25-1	few	.	TRBJ2-3	TGTGCCAGCAGTGATTGGCGGGACAGACGCACAGATACGCAGTATTTT	CASSDWRDRRTDTQYF
TRBV27	few	.	TRBJ1-2	TGTGCCAGCAGTCTTAACCGGGCCGCGGTCTATGGCTACACCTTC	CASSLNRAAVYGYTF
TRBV4-1	.	.	TRBJ2-1	TGCGCCAGCAGCCACCGAGGGGACCGGGGGCAGTTCTTC	CASSHRGDRGQFF
TRBV4-3	.	TRBD2	TRBJ2-1	TGCGCCAGCAGCCAGTGGCTAGCGGGAAATGAGCAGTTCTTC	CASSQWLAGNEQFF
TRBV7-3	.	.	TRBJ1-6	TGTGCCAGCAGCTCCCCCGGGGGGGGGAAATCACCCCTCCACTTT	CASSSPGGGKSPLHF
TRBV29-1	.	TRBD2	TRBJ2-3	TGCAGCGTGGGACTAGCGGGGGGGCTTGATACGCAGTATTTT	CSVGLAGGLDTQYF
TRBV4-3	.	TRBD2	TRBJ2-3	TGCGCCAGCAGCCAAGATGTAAGCGGGGGGCCCACAGATACGCAGTATTTT	CASSQDVSGGPTDTQYF
TRBV5-1	.	TRBD2	TRBJ2-1	TGCGCCAGCAGCTTGTATGCGGGGGGGCCCTACAATGAGCAGTTCTTC	CASSLYAGGPYNEQFF
TRBV7-9	few	.	TRBJ1-1	TGTGCCAGCAGCTCCGCCGGGAGTTCCCCTGAAGCTTTCTTT	CASSSAGSSPEAFF
TRBV10-3	few	.	TRBJ2-5	TGTGCCATCAGTGAGGGAGGGGACCAAGAGACCCAGTACTTC	CAISEGGDQETQYF
TRBV10-3	.	.	TRBJ2-3	TGTGCCATCACTCGGACCCTGGCAGATACGCAGTATTTT	CAITRTLADTQYF
TRBV12-3/TRBV12-4	.	.	TRBJ2-2	TGTGCCAGCAGTTTCTTTCGTCGAACGAACACCGGGGAGCTGTTTTTT	CASSFFRRTNTGELFF
TRBV6-6	.	TRBD1	TRBJ1-5	TGTGCCAGCAGTCCATCATGGGACAGGGGGCAGCCCCAGCATTTT	CASSPSWDRGQPQHF
TRBV4-1	few	.	TRBJ1-6	TGCGCCAGCAGCCAAGATGGGGTAACACCCCTCCACTTT	CASSQDGVTPLHF
TRBV11-3	few	.	TRBJ2-6	TGTGCCAGCAGCTTAGATCATGGCTCTGGGGCCAACGTCCTGACTTTC	CASSLDHGSGANVLTF
TRBV10-2	once	.	TRBJ1-2	TGCGCCAGCAGTGATTTGACAGGCGAGGCGTATGGCTACACCTTC	CASSDLTGEAYGYTF
TRBV15	few	.	TRBJ2-5	TGTGCCACCAGGGGGAGAATGGGAAAAGAGACCCAGTACTTC	CATRGRMGKETQYF
TRBV3-1	.	.	TRBJ2-7	TGTGCCAGCAGTCTCGCGGGCAGGGCTGACGAGCAGTACTTC	CASSLAGRADEQYF
TRBV7-2	many	TRBD1	TRBJ1-3	TGTGCCAGCAGCTTCCCGACAGGGAGGGGAAACACCATATATTTT	CASSFPTGRGNTIYF
TRBV2	.	.	TRBJ1-3	TGTGCCAGCAGTGAGGAGTTGAGCTCTGGAAACACCATATATTTT	CASSEELSSGNTIYF
TRBV25-1	.	TRBD1	TRBJ1-1	TGTGCCAGCAGTGAATCGGGACAGGGGGCGAGGAACACTGAAGCTTTCTTT	CASSESGQGARNTEAFF
TRBV6-1	few	.	TRBJ1-6	TGTGCCAGCAGTGAACCCATTTTTATGAGTTCGTCCTATAATTCACCCCTCCACTTT	CASSEPIFMSSSYNSPLHF
TRBV6-5	few	.	TRBJ1-1	TGTGCCAGCAGACCCGTTGGCCGGGGAACTGAAGCTTTCTTT	CASRPVGRGTEAFF
TRBV7-3	few	TRBD1	TRBJ2-1	TGTGCCAACAGCTCCGACAGGGTTGATTACAATGAGCAGTTCTTC	CANSSDRVDYNEQFF
TRBV4-1	few	TRBD1	TRBJ2-3	TGCGCCAGCAGCCATAGGGGACAGGGGGCAAAAGATACGCAGTATTTT	CASSHRGQGAKDTQYF
TRBV25-1	few	.	TRBJ1-2	TGTGCCAGCAGTGACAGGAGACAGAACGATGGCTACACCTTC	CASSDRRQNDGYTF
TRBV6-6	.	TRBD2	TRBJ2-3	TGTGCCAGCAGTTACCGGGCTGTCGCGGGGGGGTACACAGATACGCAGTATTTT	CASSYRAVAGGYTDTQYF
TRBV7-9	few	.	TRBJ2-6	TGTGCCAGCAGCTTAAAGGTTCTAGGAGCCTCTGGGGCCAACGTCCTGACTTTC	CASSLKVLGASGANVLTF
TRBV7-4	.	TRBD2	TRBJ2-1	TGTGCCAGCACCCCCTCCGGGGGACTAGCGGGATCGAGCTCCTACAATGAGCAGTTCTTC	CASTPSGGLAGSSSYNEQFF
TRBV7-2	many	TRBD1	TRBJ1-2	TGTGCCAGCAGCTCACTACAGGGGCTCTATGGCTACACCTTC	CASSSLQGLYGYTF
TRBV27	.	.	TRBJ2-3	TGTGCCAGCAGTTTCGTCCACCCCCCAGATACGCAGTATTTT	CASSFVHPPDTQYF
TRBV5-1	.	.	TRBJ2-3	TGCGCCAGCAGCTTCGGTTTTACTAGCACAGATACGCAGTATTTT	CASSFGFTSTDTQYF
TRBV7-9	many	.	TRBJ2-3	TGTGCCAGCCCGGGACACCCCAAAGATACGCAGTATTTT	CASPGHPKDTQYF
TRBV7-9	few	TRBD1	TRBJ1-5	TGTGCCAGCAGCACGGACAGGGGGCAGCCCCAGCATTTT	CASSTDRGQPQHF
TRBV27	.	TRBD1	TRBJ1-5	TGTGCCAGCGCGGACAGGGGGGGCAATCAGCCCCAGCATTTT	CASADRGGNQPQHF
TRBV4-3	.	.	TRBJ2-3	TGCGCCAGCAGCCAACAGCTTAGCGGCACAGATACGCAGTATTTT	CASSQQLSGTDTQYF
TRBV7-9	.	TRBD2	TRBJ2-5	TGTGCCAGCAGCTTAGTCGGTAGAGGGAGGGGAGAGACCCAGTACTTC	CASSLVGRGRGETQYF
TRBV20-1	.	.	TRBJ2-3	TGCAGTGCCCCAAGAGCAGGGGGGGATACGCAGTATTTT	CSAPRAGGDTQYF
TRBV7-8	many	.	TRBJ2-3	TGTGCCAGCAGCTTTTGGGCAGGCAGCGAAACAGATACGCAGTATTTT	CASSFWAGSETDTQYF
TRBV10-3	.	.	TRBJ2-7	TGTGCCATCAGTGACCGGGGCAGGGGCTCCTACGAGCAGTACTTC	CAISDRGRGSYEQYF
TRBV6-6	.	.	TRBJ2-3	TGTGCCAGCAGTTACTCGGGGCTGCCGGGGGCTACGACTAGCACAGATACGCAGTATTTT	CASSYSGLPGATTSTDTQYF
TRBV27	.	TRBD1	TRBJ1-6	TGTGCCAGCAGTTTCGGGACAGAGCCATATAATTCACCCCTCCACTTT	CASSFGTEPYNSPLHF
TRBV7-8	.	.	TRBJ1-5	TGTGCCAGCAGCTTAGTGGCGGGGGGCATCGATCAGCCCCAGCATTTT	CASSLVAGGIDQPQHF
TRBV2	.	TRBD1	TRBJ2-5	TGTGCCAGCAATGATCCCTACAGGGGCCAAGAGACCCAGTACTTC	CASNDPYRGQETQYF
TRBV12-3/TRBV12-4	few	TRBD1	TRBJ1-6	TGTGCCAGCAGTTTAGGGGACAGCACTTCACCCCTCCACTTT	CASSLGDSTSPLHF